Below, 4 T cell receptor beta chains from the same sample are listed, as sequenced in a study of T-cell reconstitution after alpha-beta-depleted transplantation in children. Unique molecular identifiers were incorporated during preparation of the TCRbeta library. MiXCR, run by TCRdb on the PCR reads, gives a single entry per CDR3 protein. This sample carries around 680,000 distinct CDR3 sequences, over 15% of them seen once, and the ten largest clones take 0.8% to 1.1%. Sequenced material: PBMCs from the stem cell graft donor, taken from the stem cell graft. The receptors shown here come from a human donor who donated a stem cell graft to a child with acute myeloid leukemia.

CDR3 loop: CATSSLRTGPISNQPQHF. CDR3 DNA: TGTGCCACCAGCAGCCTTCGGACAGGGCCCATTAGCAATCAGCCCCAGCATTTT. The V gene is TRBV15, the J gene TRBJ1-5; 8 nucleotides agree with TRBD1. V lost 3 bases to trimming and J lost 0 bases; unmatched junction nucleotides: 10. CDR1 is LNHNV and CDR2 is YYDKDF in the germline V gene (reference sequence). This CDR3 region has 18 residues.

The V gene is TRBV15, the J gene TRBJ2-1; D perhaps matches TRBD2 (6 bases). CDR1 LNHNV and CDR2 YYDKDF come from the germline V gene (reference sequence). The ends were cut back, 8 bases at V and 0 bases at J, with 11 bases in the middle. The CDR3 runs 14 residues. The CDR3 bases are TGTGCCACCTCTCCCGGGGGCTCCTACAATGAGCAGTTCTTC. Residues: CATSPGGSYNEQFF.

This clonotype turned up a few times. This chain links TRBV12-3 or TRBV12-4 with TRBJ2-3, with D possibly TRBD2 on 5 matching bases. This CDR3 region has 15 residues. With 6 bases removed from V and 0 bases from J, the gap between germline ends came to 13 bases. The CDR3 is CASRRPGTSTDTQYF. The CDR3 bases are TGTGCCAGCAGACGACCGGGAACTAGCACAGATACGCAGTATTTT.

This clonotype was observed many times. This chain uses TRBV29-1 with TRBJ2-3, with D possibly being TRBD2 (6 bases). Trimming took 6 bases from V and 0 from J, leaving 25 bases between them. Germline assignment: CDR1 SQVTM and CDR2 ANQGSEA. CDR3 length equals 18 residues. In DNA form, the CDR3 reads TGCAGCGTCCCCCCGGGGCGGGGACCTAGGCCTAGCACAGATACGCAGTATTTT. It is translated as CSVPPGRGPRPSTDTQYF.